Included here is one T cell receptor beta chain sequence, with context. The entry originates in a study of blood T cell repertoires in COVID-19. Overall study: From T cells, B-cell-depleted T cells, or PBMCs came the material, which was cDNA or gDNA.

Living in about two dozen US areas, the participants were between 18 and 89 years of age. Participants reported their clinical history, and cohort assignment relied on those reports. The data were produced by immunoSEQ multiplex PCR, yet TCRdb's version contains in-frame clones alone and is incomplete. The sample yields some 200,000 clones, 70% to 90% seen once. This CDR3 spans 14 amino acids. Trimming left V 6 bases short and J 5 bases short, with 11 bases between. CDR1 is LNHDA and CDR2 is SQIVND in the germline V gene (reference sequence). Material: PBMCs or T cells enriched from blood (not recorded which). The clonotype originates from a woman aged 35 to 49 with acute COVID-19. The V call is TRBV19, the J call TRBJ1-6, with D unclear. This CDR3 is CASRPAGHNSPLHF. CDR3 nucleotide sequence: TGTGCCAGTAGACCCGCAGGTCATAATTCACCCCTCCACTTT.